This T cell receptor (beta chain) appears in the sequencing data of a study of T cell repertoires in cytomegalovirus infection. Study background: Evidence of both CMV infection and a matching HLA type came from public TCR beta signatures.

Whole-study findings and limits: Based on cumulative public TCR beta family frequency, carriers of CMV plus the relevant HLA were identified. CMV-specific TCR beta clonotypes restricted by HLA-C dominated the ex vivo response.

CDR1 and CDR2 from the germline V gene are MDHEN and SYDVKM. V lost 7 bases to trimming and J lost 15 bases; unmatched junction nucleotides: 5. The CDR3 is 12 residues long. MiXCR was run by TCRdb on the reads, yielding one entry per CDR3 protein. The sample holds approximately 700,000 distinct CDR3 sequences, under 40% seen once. This clonotype came up a few times. Its antigen is not identified. Sequenced sample: PBMCs. The TCR sequence derives from a human donor in good health (CMV status not recorded). Some clones in this sample may be carry-over from other donors' samples. V is TRBV28 and J is TRBJ2-1; 14 bases align to TRBD2. The CDR3 sequence is CASTTGTSGRFF. In DNA, the CDR3 is TGTGCCAGCACCACCGGGACTAGCGGGAGGTTCTTC.